Below, 8 T cell receptor beta chains from the same sample are listed, as sequenced in a study of T-cell reconstitution after alpha-beta-depleted transplantation in children. Unique molecular identifiers were incorporated into the prepared TCRbeta library. MiXCR was run by TCRdb on the PCR reads, yielding one entry per CDR3 protein. The data contain roughly 500,000 distinct CDR3 sequences, roughly 33% of them singletons. The sample was PBMCs from the stem cell graft donor, taken from the stem cell graft. The receptors here all came from a human donor who donated a stem cell graft to a child with aplastic anemia.

This clonotype was seen once. The CDR3 DNA reads as TGTGCCAGCAGTTTTAGAGGGGGTAACACCGGGGAGCTGTTTTTT. Residues: CASSFRGGNTGELFF. The chain is built from TRBV27 and TRBJ2-2, with D possibly being TRBD1 (6 bases). The CDR3 extends over 15 amino acids. V was shortened by 3 bases and J by 2 bases, with 10 bases between the two germline ends. Looked up from germline, CDR1 is MNHEY and CDR2 is SMNVEV (reference sequence).

The chain carries TRBV2 and TRBJ2-1; 12 positions match TRBD2. Trimming cost V 3 bases and J 0 bases; bases outside gene matches: 6. The V gene's germline CDR1 is SNHLY and CDR2 FYNNEI. The CDR3 has 18 amino acids. CDR3 sequence (DNA): TGTGCCAGCAGTGATTTAACTAGCGGGAGGAACTCCTACAATGAGCAGTTCTTC. It encodes CASSDLTSGRNSYNEQFF.

The sample holds a few counts of this clonotype. CDR3 in amino acids: CASSTSGLSYEQYV. The DNA for the CDR3 is TGTGCCAGCAGTACTAGCGGCCTCTCCTACGAGCAGTACGTC. The genes are TRBV6-5 and TRBJ2-7, with 8 bases aligning to TRBD2. V lost 5 bases and J lost 0; bases outside the gene matches: 3. Looked up from germline, CDR1 is MNHEY and CDR2 is SVGAGI. The CDR3 is 14 amino acids.

This clonotype came up a few times. The gene calls are TRBV5-4 and TRBJ2-5; TRBD2 aligns across 12 bases. The germline V gene has CDR1 SGHNT and CDR2 YYREEE (reference sequence). Trimming took 0 bases from V and 7 from J; bases not matched to a gene: 4. CDR3 length: 15 residues. CDR3 in DNA: TGTGCCAGCAGCTTGGAACTAGCGGGAGGAACGACCCAGTACTTC. Protein product: CASSLELAGGTTQYF.

This chain joins TRBV7-2 and TRBJ2-1; D ambiguous. The germline V gene has CDR1 SGHTA and CDR2 FQGNSA. CDR3 length equals 15 residues. With 4 bases removed from V and 3 bases from J, the gap between germline ends came to 13 bases. DNA for the CDR3: TGTGCCAGCAGCTCCCCTTTCGACTTCTACAATGAGCAGTTCTTC. Translating it yields CASSSPFDFYNEQFF.

Only a few counts were recorded for this clonotype. V usage is TRBV28 and J usage is TRBJ2-3; TRBD1 is a possible D gene (5 bases). This CDR3 contains 15 residues. Trimming removed 6 bases at V and 4 bases at J, with 17 bases between. Germline CDR1 is MDHEN and CDR2 is SYDVKM. Here the CDR3 DNA reads TGTGCCAGCAGGGGGCGTCCCTTTGGCCCAGATACGCAGTATTTT. This translates into CASRGRPFGPDTQYF.

The chain combines TRBV10-2 with TRBJ1-1; 7 bases are shared with TRBD1. The germline V gene encodes CDR1 WSHSY and CDR2 SAAADI. Trimming took 6 bases from V and 10 from J; bases not matched to a gene: 5. The CDR3 runs 11 residues. CDR3 DNA: TGCGCCAGCAGAGAACAGGGGCCAGCTTTCTTT. Translated, it gives CASREQGPAFF.

This clonotype appeared a few times. The chain couples TRBV14 to TRBJ2-3, with D possibly TRBD1 on 5 matching bases. Germline values: CDR1 SGHDN, CDR2 FVKESK. This CDR3 is 16 amino acids long. Trimming cost V 1 base and J 2 bases, with 13 bases left between them. CDR3 DNA sequence: TGTGCCAGCAGCCAAGGGGGCAGGGCCTCCACAGATACGCAGTATTTT. Its translation is CASSQGGRASTDTQYF. Together with reference TRBV14 and TRBJ2-3, the CDR3 gives the full variable domain: EAGVTQFPSHSVIEKGQTVTLRCDPISGHDNLYWYRRVMGKEIKFLLHFVKESKQDESGMPNNRFLAERTGGTYSTLKVQPAELEDSGVYFCASSQGGRASTDTQYFGPGTRLTVL.